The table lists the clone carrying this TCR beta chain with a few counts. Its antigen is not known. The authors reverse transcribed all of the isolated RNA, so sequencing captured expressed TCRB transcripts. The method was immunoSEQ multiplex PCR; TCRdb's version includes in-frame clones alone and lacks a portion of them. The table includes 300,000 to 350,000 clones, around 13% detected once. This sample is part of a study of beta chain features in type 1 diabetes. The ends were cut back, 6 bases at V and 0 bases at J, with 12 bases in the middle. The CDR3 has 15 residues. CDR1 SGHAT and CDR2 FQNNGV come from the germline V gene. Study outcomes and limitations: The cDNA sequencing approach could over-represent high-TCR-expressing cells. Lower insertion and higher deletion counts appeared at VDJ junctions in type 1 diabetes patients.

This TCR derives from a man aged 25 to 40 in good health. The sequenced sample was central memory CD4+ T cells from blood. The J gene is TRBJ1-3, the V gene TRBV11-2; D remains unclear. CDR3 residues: CASSWGPSSGNTIYF. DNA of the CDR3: TGTGCCAGCAGTTGGGGTCCGAGCTCTGGAAACACCATATATTTT.